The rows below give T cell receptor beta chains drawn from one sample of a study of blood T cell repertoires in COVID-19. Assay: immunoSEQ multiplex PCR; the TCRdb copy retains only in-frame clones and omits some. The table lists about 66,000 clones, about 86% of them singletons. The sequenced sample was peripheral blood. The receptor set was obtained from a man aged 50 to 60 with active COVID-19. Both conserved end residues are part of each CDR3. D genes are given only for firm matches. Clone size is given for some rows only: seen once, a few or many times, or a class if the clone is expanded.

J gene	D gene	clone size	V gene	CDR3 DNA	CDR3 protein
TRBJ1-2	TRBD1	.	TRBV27	TGTGCCAGCAGTCCCGAACGGAATTGGGACCGGGACAGGGGTAATTGGGGCTATGGCTACACCTTC	CASSPERNWDRDRGNWGYGYTF
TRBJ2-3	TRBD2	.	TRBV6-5	TGTGCCAGCAGTTACGGCGGGAGGGGCCCAGATACGCAGTATTTT	CASSYGGRGPDTQYF
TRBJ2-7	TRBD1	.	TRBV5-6	TGTGCCAGCAGACAATTCGGGACAGGGGTGTCTGAGCAGTACTTC	CASRQFGTGVSEQYF
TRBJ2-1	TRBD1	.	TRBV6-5	TGTGCCAGCAATAACAGGGGGCGAGGAAATGAGCAGTTCTTC	CASNNRGRGNEQFF
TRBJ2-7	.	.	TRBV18	TGTGCCAGCTCCCCACCAGGGAGCTACGAGCAGTACTTC	CASSPPGSYEQYF
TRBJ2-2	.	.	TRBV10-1	TGCGCCAGCATTAGAGTTTATGGTCCGCGAATCTCCACCGGGGAGCTGTTTTTT	CASIRVYGPRISTGELFF
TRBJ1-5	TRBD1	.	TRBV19	TGTGCCAGTAGTATCGTGACAGGGGGGAGACAGCCCCAGCATTTT	CASSIVTGGRQPQHF
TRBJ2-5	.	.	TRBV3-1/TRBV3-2	TGTGCCAGCAGCCAACCGGGACTGACGCGGAAGCCCCAGTACTTC	CASSQPGLTRKPQYF
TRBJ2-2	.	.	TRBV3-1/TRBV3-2	TGTGCCAGCAGCCAAGCGACCGGGGAGCTGTTTTTT	CASSQATGELFF
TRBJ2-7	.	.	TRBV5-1	TGCGCCAGCAGTAGGGGGAGCGAGCAGTACTTC	CASSRGSEQYF
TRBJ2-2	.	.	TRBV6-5	TGTGCCAGCACCAAGAGGCCGGAGAACACCGGGGAGCTGTTTTTT	CASTKRPENTGELFF
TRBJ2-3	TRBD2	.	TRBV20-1	TGCAGTGCTAGTAGTATAGCGGGGCTCACAGATACGCAGTATTTT	CSASSIAGLTDTQYF
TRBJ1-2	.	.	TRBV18	TGTGCCAGCTCACCACCGGGGGCCTATGGCTACACCTTC	CASSPPGAYGYTF
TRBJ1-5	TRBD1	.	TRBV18	TGTGCCAGCTCACCACGGACAGGGGGCAGAAATAATCAGCCCCAGCATTTT	CASSPRTGGRNNQPQHF
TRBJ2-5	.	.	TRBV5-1	TGCGCCAGCAGCTTGGCCGCCGGGGATAAGACCCAGTACTTC	CASSLAAGDKTQYF
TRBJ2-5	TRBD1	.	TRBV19	TGTGCCAGTAGTATTGGACAGGGGAAGACCCAGTACTTC	CASSIGQGKTQYF
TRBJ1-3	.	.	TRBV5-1	TGCGCCAGCAGCTTGGAGGGGAACCCTGGAAACACCATATATTTT	CASSLEGNPGNTIYF
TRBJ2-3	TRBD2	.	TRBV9	TGTGCCAGCAGCGGCACTAGCGCCCTCGGGGAGGCAGATACGCAGTATTTT	CASSGTSALGEADTQYF
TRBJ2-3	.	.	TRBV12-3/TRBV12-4	TGTGCCAGCAGAGAGGGATTCGATACGCAGTATTTT	CASREGFDTQYF
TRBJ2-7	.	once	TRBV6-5	TGTGCCAGCAACATGGGAGAAACGAGCGAGCAGTACTTC	CASNMGETSEQYF
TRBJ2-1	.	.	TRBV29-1	TGCAGCGTTGCAAGAGGTACTAGCTCCTACAATGAGCAGTTCTTC	CSVARGTSSYNEQFF
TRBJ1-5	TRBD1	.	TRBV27	TGTGCCAGCAGACGACAGGGGGATTACCAGCCCCAGCATTTT	CASRRQGDYQPQHF
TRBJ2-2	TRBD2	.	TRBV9	TGTGCCAGCAGCGCCGGGTCCCCGGGACTAGCGGGAGGGATCACCGGGGAGCTGTTTTTT	CASSAGSPGLAGGITGELFF
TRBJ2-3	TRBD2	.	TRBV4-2	TGTGCCACGTCGGGACTAGCGGGAGGAACAGATACGCAGTATTTT	CATSGLAGGTDTQYF
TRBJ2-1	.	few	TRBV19	TGTGCCAGTAGTATAGACCAACTAGGAGGAGGGAATGAGCAGTTCTTC	CASSIDQLGGGNEQFF
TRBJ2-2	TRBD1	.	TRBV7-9	TGTGCCTTTCCCGGGACAGCCACCGGGGAGCTGTTTTTT	CAFPGTATGELFF
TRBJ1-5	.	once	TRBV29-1	TGCAGCGTTGGGTTGGGCGTCAATCAGCCCCAGCATTTT	CSVGLGVNQPQHF
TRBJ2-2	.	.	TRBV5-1	TGCGCCAGCAGCTTGTCTACGGGAACGAACACCGGGGAGCTGTTTTTT	CASSLSTGTNTGELFF
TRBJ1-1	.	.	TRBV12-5	TGTGCTAGTGGTCGGGACATGACTGAAGCTTTCTTT	CASGRDMTEAFF
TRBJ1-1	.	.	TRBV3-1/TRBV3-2	TGTGCCAGCAGCCAAGGGTCAGTGCGAGGATCCTCCTGGGCTTTCTTT	CASSQGSVRGSSWAFF
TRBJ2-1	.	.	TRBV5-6	TGTGCCAGCAACAGAGAGAATGAGCAGTTCTTC	CASNRENEQFF
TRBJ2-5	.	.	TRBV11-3	TGTGCCAGCAGCTTAGGCGGGGTCAGTGGGGAGACCCAGTACTTC	CASSLGGVSGETQYF
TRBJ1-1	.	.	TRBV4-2	TGTGCCAGCAGCGCCCGGGCGGGGAGTGAAGCTTTCTTT	CASSARAGSEAFF
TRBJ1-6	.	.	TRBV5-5	TGTGCCAGCAGCTTGGCTGCGGGGAGCTCCTATAATTCACCCCTCCACTTT	CASSLAAGSSYNSPLHF
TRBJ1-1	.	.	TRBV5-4	TGTGCCAGCAGCGTGGACATAAACACTGAAGCTTTCTTT	CASSVDINTEAFF
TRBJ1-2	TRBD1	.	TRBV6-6	TGTGCCAGCAGGGACGGACAGGGGACGGAAAACTATGGCTACACCTTC	CASRDGQGTENYGYTF
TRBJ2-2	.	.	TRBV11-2	TGTGCCAGCAGCTTCGGGATTTTAGCCGGGGAGCTGTTTTTT	CASSFGILAGELFF
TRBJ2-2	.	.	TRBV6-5	TGTGCCAGCAGCGGGGGACAGATGAACACCGGGGAGCTGTTTTTT	CASSGGQMNTGELFF
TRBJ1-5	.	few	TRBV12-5	TGTGCTAGTGGTTTGGGGGGGAGGCGGCCCCAGCATTTT	CASGLGGRRPQHF
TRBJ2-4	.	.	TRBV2	TGTGCCAGCATGGTTCAGGCCGCAGGCATTCAGTACTTC	CASMVQAAGIQYF
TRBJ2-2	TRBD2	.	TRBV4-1	TGCGCCAGCAGCCATGGACTAGCGGGGGTCACCACCGGGGAGCTGTTTTTT	CASSHGLAGVTTGELFF
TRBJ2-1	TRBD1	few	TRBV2	TGTGCCAGCAGAGAGACAGGGGGCTCCTACAATGAGCAGTTCTTC	CASRETGGSYNEQFF
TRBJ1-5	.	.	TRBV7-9	TGTGCCAGCAGCTTAGGTTTAGGACAGAACAATCAGCCCCAGCATTTT	CASSLGLGQNNQPQHF
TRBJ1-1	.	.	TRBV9	TGTGCCAGCAGCGTAGCCCAAAACACTGAAGCTTTCTTT	CASSVAQNTEAFF
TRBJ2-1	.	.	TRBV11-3	TGTGCCAGCAGCTCATCGAGGTTCGCCCCCCGGGTCTTC	CASSSSRFAPRVF
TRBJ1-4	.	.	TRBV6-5	TGTGCCACCCTAGGAAATGAAAAACTGTTTTTT	CATLGNEKLFF
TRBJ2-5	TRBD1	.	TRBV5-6	TGTGCCAGCCGATGGACAGGCTCCGCAGCAGAGACCCAGTACTTC	CASRWTGSAAETQYF
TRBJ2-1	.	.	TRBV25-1	TGTGCCAGCAGCGTCTACAATGAGCAGTTCTTC	CASSVYNEQFF
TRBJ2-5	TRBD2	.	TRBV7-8	TGTGCCAGCAGCCCAACTAGCGCGGTGAAGGAGACCCAGTACTTC	CASSPTSAVKETQYF
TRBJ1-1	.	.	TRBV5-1	TGCGCCAGCTATGGGGCCCTGAACACTGAAGCTTTCTTT	CASYGALNTEAFF
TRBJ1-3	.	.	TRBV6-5	TGTGCCAGCAGTCTCGGGGGGACCTCTGGAAACACCATATATTTT	CASSLGGTSGNTIYF
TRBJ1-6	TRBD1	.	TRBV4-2	TGTGCCAGCAGCCCCCAGACAGGGGAAGGATCACCCCTCCACTTT	CASSPQTGEGSPLHF
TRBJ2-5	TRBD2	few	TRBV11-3	TGTGCCAGCAGCCCTGGGACTAGCGGCCAAGAGACCCAGTACTTC	CASSPGTSGQETQYF
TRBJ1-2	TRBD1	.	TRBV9	TGTGCCAGCAGCGCGGGACAGGACTATGGCTACACCTTC	CASSAGQDYGYTF
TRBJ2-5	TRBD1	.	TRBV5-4	TGTGCCAGCAGCAGAGGACAGGGATGGGATCGGACCCAGTACTTC	CASSRGQGWDRTQYF
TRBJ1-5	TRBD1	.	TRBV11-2	TGTGCCAGCAGCCCACAACAGGGGAATCAGCCCCAGCATTTT	CASSPQQGNQPQHF
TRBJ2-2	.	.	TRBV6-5	TGTGCCAGCAGTCGCGACAGGACGAACACCGGGGAGCTGTTTTTT	CASSRDRTNTGELFF
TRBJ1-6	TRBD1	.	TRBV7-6	TGTGCCAGCAGCTTAGCCACAGGGGGTGGTGGGTCACCCCTCCACTTT	CASSLATGGGGSPLHF
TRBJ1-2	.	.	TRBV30	TGTGCCTGGAGCCACAGGGTCGAAGGCTACACCTTC	CAWSHRVEGYTF
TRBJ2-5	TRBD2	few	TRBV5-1	TGCGCCAGCAGCTTGGGTTCGCTAGCGGGGGAGACCCAGTACTTC	CASSLGSLAGETQYF